This TCR beta chain was captured in a study of technical replicates of blood from a few donors. Trimming cost V 4 bases and J 2 bases, with 11 bases left between them. CDR1 and CDR2 (germline): MGHRA, YSYEKL. CDR3 length equals 14 residues. Some clones are missing from TCRdb's copy, which holds only in-frame ones; the method was immunoSEQ multiplex PCR. The sample lists more than 80,000 clones; nearly 97% were seen once. The chain is built from TRBV4-1 and TRBJ2-5, with D possibly being TRBD1 (6 bases). Sequenced input: T cells isolated from PBMCs. The origin of this receptor is a human donor in good health. The CDR3 loop is CASSLRDNQETQYF. The CDR3 region has the DNA TGCGCCAGCAGCCTCCGGGACAATCAAGAGACCCAGTACTTC.